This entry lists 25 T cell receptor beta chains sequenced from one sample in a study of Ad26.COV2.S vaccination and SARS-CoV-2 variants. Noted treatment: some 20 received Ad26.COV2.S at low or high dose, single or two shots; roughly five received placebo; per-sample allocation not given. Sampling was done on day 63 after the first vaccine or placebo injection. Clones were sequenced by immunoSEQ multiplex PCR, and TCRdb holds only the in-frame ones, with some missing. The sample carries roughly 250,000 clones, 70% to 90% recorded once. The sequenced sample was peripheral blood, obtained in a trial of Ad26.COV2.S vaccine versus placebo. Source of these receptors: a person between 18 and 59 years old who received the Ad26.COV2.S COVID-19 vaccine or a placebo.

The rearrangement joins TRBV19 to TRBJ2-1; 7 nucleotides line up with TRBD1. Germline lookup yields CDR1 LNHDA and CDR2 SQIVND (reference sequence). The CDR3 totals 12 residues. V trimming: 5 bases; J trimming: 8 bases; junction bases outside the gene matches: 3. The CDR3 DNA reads TGTGCCAGTAGTCGAGGGGGCGATGAGCAGTTCTTC. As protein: CASSRGGDEQFF.

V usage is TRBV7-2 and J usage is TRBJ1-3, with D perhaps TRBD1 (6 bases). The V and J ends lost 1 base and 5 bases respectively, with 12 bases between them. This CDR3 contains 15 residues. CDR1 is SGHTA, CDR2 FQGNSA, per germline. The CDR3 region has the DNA TGTGCCAGCAGCTTAGTCCGGGGGCGTAGAAACACCATATATTTT. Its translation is CASSLVRGRRNTIYF.

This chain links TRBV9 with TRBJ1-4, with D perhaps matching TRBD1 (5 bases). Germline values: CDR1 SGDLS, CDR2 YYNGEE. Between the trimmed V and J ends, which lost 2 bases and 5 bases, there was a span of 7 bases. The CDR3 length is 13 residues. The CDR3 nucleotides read TGTGCCAGCAGCGTGCGGGGGAATGAAAAACTGTTTTTT. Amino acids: CASSVRGNEKLFF.

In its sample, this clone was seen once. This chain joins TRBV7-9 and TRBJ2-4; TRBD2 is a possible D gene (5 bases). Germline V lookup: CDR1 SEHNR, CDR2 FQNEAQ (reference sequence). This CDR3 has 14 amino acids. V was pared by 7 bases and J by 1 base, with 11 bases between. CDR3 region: CASTGGPAKNIQYF. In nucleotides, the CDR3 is TGTGCCAGCACCGGAGGTCCCGCCAAAAACATTCAGTACTTC.

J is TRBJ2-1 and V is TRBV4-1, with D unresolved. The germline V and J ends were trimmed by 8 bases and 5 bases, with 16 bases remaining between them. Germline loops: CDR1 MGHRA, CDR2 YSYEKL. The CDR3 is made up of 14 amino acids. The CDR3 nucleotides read TGCGCCAGCGGAGACTTCATTTCTCACAATGAGCAGTTCTTC. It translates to CASGDFISHNEQFF.

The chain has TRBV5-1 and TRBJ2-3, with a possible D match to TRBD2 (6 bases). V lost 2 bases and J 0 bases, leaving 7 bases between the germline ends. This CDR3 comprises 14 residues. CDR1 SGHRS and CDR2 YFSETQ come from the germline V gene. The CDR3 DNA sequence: TGCGCCAGCAGCTTAAGCGGGAGCACAGATACGCAGTATTTT. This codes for CASSLSGSTDTQYF. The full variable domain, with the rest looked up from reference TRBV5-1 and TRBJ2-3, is KAGVTQTPRYLIKTRGQQVTLSCSPISGHRSVSWYQQTPGQGLQFLFEYFSETQRNKGNFPGRFSGRQFSNSRSEMNVSTLELGDSALYLCASSLSGSTDTQYFGPGTRLTVL.

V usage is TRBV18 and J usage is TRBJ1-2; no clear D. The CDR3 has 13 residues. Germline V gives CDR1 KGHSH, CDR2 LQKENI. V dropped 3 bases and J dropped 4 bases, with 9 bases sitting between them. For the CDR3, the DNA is TGTGCCAGCTCACCGGGCAGAGGCTATGGCTACACCTTC. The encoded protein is CASSPGRGYGYTF. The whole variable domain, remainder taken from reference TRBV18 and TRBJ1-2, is NAGVMQNPRHLVRRRGQEARLRCSPMKGHSHVYWYRQLPEEGLKFMVYLQKENIIDESGMPKERFSAEFPKEGPSILRIQQVVRGDSAAYFCASSPGRGYGYTFGSGTRLTVV.

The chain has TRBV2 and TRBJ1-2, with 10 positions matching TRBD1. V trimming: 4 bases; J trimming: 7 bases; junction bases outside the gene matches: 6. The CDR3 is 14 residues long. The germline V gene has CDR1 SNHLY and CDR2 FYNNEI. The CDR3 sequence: CASSGGQGGTGYTF. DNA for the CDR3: TGTGCCAGCAGTGGAGGACAGGGGGGAACTGGCTACACCTTC.

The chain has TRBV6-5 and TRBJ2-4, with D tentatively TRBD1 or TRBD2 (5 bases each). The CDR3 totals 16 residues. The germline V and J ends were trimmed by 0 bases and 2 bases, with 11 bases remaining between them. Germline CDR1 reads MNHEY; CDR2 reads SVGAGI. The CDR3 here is CASSYSVGETKNIQYF. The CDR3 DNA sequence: TGTGCCAGCAGTTACTCGGTGGGGGAGACCAAAAACATTCAGTACTTC.

The CDR3 DNA is TGTGCCAGCTCACCAACTAGCGGGACTAGCGGAAAACGGAGGGATACGCAGTATTTT. This encodes CASSPTSGTSGKRRDTQYF. The chain combines TRBV18 with TRBJ2-3; TRBD2 matches at 11 bases. The CDR3 contains 19 residues. The germline gives CDR1 KGHSH, CDR2 LQKENI. Germline trimming cut 2 bases from V and 6 bases from J; bases unmatched to any gene: 16.

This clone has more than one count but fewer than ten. For the CDR3, the DNA is TGTGCCAGTAAACCGTTCCGGGGTGAAGCTTTCTTT. This encodes CASKPFRGEAFF. The J gene is TRBJ1-1, the V gene TRBV19; unclear D gene. Trimming pared 7 bases from V and 7 bases from J, leaving 13 bases between. Germline assignment: CDR1 LNHDA and CDR2 SQIVND (reference sequence). This CDR3 is 12 amino acids long.

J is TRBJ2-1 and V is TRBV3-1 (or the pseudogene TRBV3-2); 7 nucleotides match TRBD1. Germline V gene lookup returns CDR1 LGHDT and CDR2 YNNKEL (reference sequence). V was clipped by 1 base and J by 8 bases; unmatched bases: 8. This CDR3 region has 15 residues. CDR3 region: CASSQGLQRGHEQFF. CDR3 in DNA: TGTGCCAGCAGCCAAGGCCTACAGAGGGGGCATGAGCAGTTCTTC.

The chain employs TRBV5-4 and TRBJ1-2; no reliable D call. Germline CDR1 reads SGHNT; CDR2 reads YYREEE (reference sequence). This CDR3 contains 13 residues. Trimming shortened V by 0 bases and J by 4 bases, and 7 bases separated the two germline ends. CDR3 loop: CASSLVAGYGYTF. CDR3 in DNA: TGTGCCAGCAGCTTGGTGGCAGGCTATGGCTACACCTTC.

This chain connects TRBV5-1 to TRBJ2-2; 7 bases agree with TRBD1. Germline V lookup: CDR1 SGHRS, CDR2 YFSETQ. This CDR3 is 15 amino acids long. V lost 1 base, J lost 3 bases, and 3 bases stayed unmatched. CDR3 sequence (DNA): TGCGCCAGCAGCTTGCGTCAGGGGGACACCGGGGAGCTGTTTTTT. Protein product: CASSLRQGDTGELFF.

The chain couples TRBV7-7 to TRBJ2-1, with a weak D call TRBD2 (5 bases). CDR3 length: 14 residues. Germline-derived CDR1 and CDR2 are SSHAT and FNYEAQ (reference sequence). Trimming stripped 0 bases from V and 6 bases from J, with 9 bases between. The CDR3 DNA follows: TGTGCCAGCAGCTTAGCGGGAGCGTCCAATGAGCAGTTCTTC. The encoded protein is CASSLAGASNEQFF.

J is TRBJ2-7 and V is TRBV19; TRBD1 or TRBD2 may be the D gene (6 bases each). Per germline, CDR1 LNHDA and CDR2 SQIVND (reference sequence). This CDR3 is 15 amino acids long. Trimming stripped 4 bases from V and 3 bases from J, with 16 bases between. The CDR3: CASSSSIGGGYEQYF. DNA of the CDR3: TGTGCCAGTAGTAGTTCGATCGGAGGGGGCTACGAGCAGTACTTC.

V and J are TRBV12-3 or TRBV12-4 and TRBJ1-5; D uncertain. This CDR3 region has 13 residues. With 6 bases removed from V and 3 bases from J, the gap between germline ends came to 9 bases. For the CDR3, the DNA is TGTGCCAGCAGCCGGGAGGTCAATCAGCCCCAGCATTTT. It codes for CASSREVNQPQHF.

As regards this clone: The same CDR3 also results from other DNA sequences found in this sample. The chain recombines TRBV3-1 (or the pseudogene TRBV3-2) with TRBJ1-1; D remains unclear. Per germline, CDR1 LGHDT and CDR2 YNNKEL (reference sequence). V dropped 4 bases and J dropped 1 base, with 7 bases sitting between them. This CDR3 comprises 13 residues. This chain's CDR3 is CASSRSENTEAFF. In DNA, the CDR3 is TGTGCCAGCAGCCGCTCGGAGAACACTGAAGCTTTCTTT.

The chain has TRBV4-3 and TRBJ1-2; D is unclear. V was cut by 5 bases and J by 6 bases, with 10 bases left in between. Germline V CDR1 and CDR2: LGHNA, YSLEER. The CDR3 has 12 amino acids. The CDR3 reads CASSSTDHGYTF. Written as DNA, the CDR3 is TGCGCCAGCAGCTCCACGGATCATGGCTACACCTTC.

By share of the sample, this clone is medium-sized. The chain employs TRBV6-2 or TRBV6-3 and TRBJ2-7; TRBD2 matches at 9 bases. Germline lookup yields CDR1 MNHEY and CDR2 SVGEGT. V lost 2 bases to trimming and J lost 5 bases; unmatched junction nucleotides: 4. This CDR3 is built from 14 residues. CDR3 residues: CASSYRREGHEQYV. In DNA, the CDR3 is TGTGCCAGCAGTTACAGGCGGGAGGGCCACGAGCAGTACGTC.

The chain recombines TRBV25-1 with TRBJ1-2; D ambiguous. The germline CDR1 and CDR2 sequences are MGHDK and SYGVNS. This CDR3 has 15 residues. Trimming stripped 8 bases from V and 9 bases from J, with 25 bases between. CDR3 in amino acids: CASRMGTLRTERYTF. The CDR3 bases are TGTGCCAGCCGAATGGGTACTCTTCGGACGGAACGCTACACCTTC.

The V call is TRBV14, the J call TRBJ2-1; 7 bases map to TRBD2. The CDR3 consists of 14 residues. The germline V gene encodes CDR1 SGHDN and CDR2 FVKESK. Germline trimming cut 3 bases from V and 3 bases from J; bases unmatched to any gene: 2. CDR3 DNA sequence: TGTGCCAGCAGCCAGCGGGACTACTACAATGAGCAGTTCTTC. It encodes CASSQRDYYNEQFF. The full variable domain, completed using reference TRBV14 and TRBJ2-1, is EAGVTQFPSHSVIEKGQTVTLRCDPISGHDNLYWYRRVMGKEIKFLLHFVKESKQDESGMPNNRFLAERTGGTYSTLKVQPAELEDSGVYFCASSQRDYYNEQFFGPGTRLTVL.

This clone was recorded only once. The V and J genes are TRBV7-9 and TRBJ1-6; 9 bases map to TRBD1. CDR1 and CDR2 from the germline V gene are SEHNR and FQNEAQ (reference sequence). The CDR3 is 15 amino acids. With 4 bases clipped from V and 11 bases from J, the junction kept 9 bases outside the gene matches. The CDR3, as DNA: TGTGCCAGCAGCTCCAGGACAGGGGTGTCGACACCCCTCCACTTT. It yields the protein CASSSRTGVSTPLHF. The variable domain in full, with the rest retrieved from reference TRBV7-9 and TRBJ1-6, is DTGVSQNPRHKITKRGQNVTFRCDPISEHNRLYWYRQTLGQGPEFLTYFQNEAQLEKSRLLSDRFSAERPKGSFSTLEIQRTEQGDSAMYLCASSSRTGVSTPLHFGNGTRLTVT.

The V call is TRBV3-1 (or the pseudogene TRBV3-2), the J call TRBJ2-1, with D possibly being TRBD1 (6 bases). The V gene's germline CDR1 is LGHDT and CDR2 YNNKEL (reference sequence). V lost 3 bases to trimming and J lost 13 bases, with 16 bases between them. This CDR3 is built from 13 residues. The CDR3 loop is CASSQYPQGTQFF. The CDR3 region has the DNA TGTGCCAGCAGCCAGTACCCCCAGGGGACACAGTTCTTC.

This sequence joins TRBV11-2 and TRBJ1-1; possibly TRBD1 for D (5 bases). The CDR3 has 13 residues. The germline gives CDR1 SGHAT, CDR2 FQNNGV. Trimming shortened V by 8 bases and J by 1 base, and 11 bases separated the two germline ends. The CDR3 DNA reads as TGTGCCAGCGGTAGACAGCCGAACACTGAAGCTTTCTTT. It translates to CASGRQPNTEAFF.